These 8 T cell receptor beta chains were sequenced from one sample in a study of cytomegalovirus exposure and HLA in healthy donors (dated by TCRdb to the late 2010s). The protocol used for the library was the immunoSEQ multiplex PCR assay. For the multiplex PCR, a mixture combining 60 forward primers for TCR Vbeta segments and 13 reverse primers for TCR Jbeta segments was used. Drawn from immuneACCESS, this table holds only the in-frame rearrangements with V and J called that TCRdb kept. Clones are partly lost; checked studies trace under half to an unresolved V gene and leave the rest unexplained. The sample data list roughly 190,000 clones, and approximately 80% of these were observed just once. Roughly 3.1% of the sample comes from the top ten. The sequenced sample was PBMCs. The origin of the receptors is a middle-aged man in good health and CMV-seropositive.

CDR3 in amino acids: CASSTGTSPYNEQFF. CDR3 bases: TGTGCCAGCAGCACCGGGACTAGCCCCTACAATGAGCAGTTCTTC. The gene calls are TRBV5-4 and TRBJ2-1, with TRBD2 identical over 9 bases. The length of the CDR3 is 15 residues. J gave up 2 bases and V 4 bases, and 4 bases lay outside the gene matches. Germline V gene sequence: CDR1 SGHNT, CDR2 YYREEE (reference sequence).

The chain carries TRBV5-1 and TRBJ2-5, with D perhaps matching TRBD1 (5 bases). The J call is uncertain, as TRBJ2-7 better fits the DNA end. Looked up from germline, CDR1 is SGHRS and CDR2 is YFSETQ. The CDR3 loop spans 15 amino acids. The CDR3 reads CASSFQGELMYEQYF. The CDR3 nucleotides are TGCGCCAGCAGCTTTCAGGGTGAACTAATGTACGAGCAGTACTTC.

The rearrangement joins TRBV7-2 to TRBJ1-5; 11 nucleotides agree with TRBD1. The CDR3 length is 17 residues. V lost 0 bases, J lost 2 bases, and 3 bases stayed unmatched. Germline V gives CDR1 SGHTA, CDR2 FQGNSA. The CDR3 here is CASSLAWTGGGNQPQHF. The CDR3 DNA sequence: TGTGCCAGCAGCTTAGCTTGGACAGGGGGCGGCAATCAGCCCCAGCATTTT.

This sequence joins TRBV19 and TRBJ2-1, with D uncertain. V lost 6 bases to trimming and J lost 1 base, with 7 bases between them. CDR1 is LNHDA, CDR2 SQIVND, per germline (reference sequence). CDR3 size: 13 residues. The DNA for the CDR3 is TGTGCCAGTAGGAGGAGATCCTACAATGAGCAGTTCTTC. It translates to CASRRRSYNEQFF.

CDR3 sequence: CASRRGQGNGYTF. The DNA for the CDR3 is TGTGCCAGCAGAAGAGGACAGGGAAACGGCTACACCTTC. V gene TRBV6-5 combines with J gene TRBJ1-2; 8 bases are a match to TRBD1. The CDR3 length is 13 residues. Germline loops: CDR1 MNHEY, CDR2 SVGAGI. V was clipped by 6 bases and J by 8 bases; unmatched bases: 8.

The CDR3 is CASSAAGGQYF. CDR3 DNA sequence: TGTGCCAGCAGCGCCGCCGGGGGGCAGTACTTC. This chain uses TRBV5-4 with TRBJ2-7, with D possibly TRBD2 on 6 matching bases. The germline CDR1 and CDR2 sequences are SGHNT and YYREEE (reference sequence). This CDR3 has 11 amino acids. The ends were cut back, 4 bases at V and 9 bases at J, with 11 bases in the middle.

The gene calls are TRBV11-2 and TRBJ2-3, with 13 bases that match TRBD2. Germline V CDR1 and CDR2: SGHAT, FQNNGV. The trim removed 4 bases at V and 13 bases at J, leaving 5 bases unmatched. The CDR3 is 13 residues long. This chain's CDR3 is CASSSGLAGAKYF. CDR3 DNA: TGTGCCAGCAGCTCCGGACTAGCGGGGGCGAAGTATTTT.

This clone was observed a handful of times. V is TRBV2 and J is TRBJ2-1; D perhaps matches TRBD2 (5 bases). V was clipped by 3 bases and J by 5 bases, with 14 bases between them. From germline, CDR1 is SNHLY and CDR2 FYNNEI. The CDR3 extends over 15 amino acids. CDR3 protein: CASSDFSGSNNEQFF. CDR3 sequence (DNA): TGTGCCAGCAGTGATTTCAGCGGCTCTAACAATGAGCAGTTCTTC.